These 25 T cell receptor beta chains came from one sample sequenced in a study of beta chain features in type 1 diabetes. The sequenced template was cDNA made from the entire isolated RNA. TCRdb's copy holds only in-frame clones and misses some; the assay was immunoSEQ multiplex PCR. The data show 5,000 to 7,000 clones, roughly four fifths seen once. Sequencing input: Tregs from blood. The receptors originated from a man aged 18 to 29 in good health.

This clone was counted a single time. J is TRBJ2-4 and V is TRBV5-1, with 8 bases aligning to TRBD1. In germline, CDR1 is SGHRS, CDR2 YFSETQ. V dropped 2 bases and J dropped 3; count of bases not matched to a gene: 7. The length of the CDR3 is 16 residues. CDR3 in DNA: TGCGCCAGCAGCTTTGGCAGGGGGCAAGGCAAAAACATTCAGTACTTC. It encodes CASSFGRGQGKNIQYF.

The J gene is TRBJ1-4, the V gene TRBV5-1; D not resolved. CDR1 and CDR2 from the germline V gene are SGHRS and YFSETQ. Deletions cut 1 base from V and 5 bases from J, with 9 bases between. This CDR3 is built from 14 residues. Here the CDR3 DNA reads TGCGCCAGCAGCTTGAGCGGGCCGAATGAAAAACTGTTTTTT. Residues: CASSLSGPNEKLFF.

This chain links TRBV29-1 with TRBJ1-5, with TRBD1 identical over 9 bases. In germline, CDR1 is SQVTM, CDR2 ANQGSEA. CDR3 length equals 12 residues. Losses at the gene ends were 4 bases for V and 5 bases for J; bases not matched to a gene: 0. For the CDR3, the DNA is TGCAGCGTTGGACAGGGGGATCAGCCCCAGCATTTT. Translated, it gives CSVGQGDQPQHF.

This rearrangement joins TRBV5-1 to TRBJ2-1; D remains ambiguous. Per the germline V gene, CDR1 is SGHRS and CDR2 is YFSETQ. This CDR3 has 15 amino acids. The germline V and J ends were trimmed by 1 base and 6 bases, with 14 bases remaining between them. In nucleotides, the CDR3 is TGCGCCAGCAGCTTGACCGTTTCGGGTGTCAATGAGCAGTTCTTC. Translated: CASSLTVSGVNEQFF.

V and J are TRBV9 and TRBJ1-1; TRBD1 matches 8 bases. CDR3 length: 15 amino acids. Germline V gives CDR1 SGDLS, CDR2 YYNGEE. The V gene end was trimmed by 4 bases and the J gene end by 1 base; junction bases not matched to a gene: 6. The CDR3 DNA reads TGTGCCAGCAGCACCGCCGGGACAGGGAACACTGAAGCTTTCTTT. Encoded protein: CASSTAGTGNTEAFF.

This CDR3 is CASSQDRARGYTF. The CDR3 DNA reads TGCGCCAGCAGCCAAGACAGGGCGCGCGGCTACACCTTC. The gene calls are TRBV4-3 and TRBJ1-2; tentatively, D is TRBD1 (5 bases). The germline gives CDR1 LGHNA, CDR2 YSLEER. There are 13 residues in the CDR3. The V end was cut by 0 bases, the J end by 8 bases, with 10 bases between.

The CDR3 sequence is CASSPAATNEKLFF. CDR3 DNA sequence: TGCGCCAGCAGCCCCGCAGCAACTAATGAAAAACTGTTTTTT. The chain couples TRBV4-1 to TRBJ1-4, with D unclear. The CDR3 length is 14 residues. V was shortened by 4 bases and J by 0 bases, with 6 bases between the two germline ends. Germline V gene data show CDR1 as MGHRA and CDR2 as YSYEKL.

This clone was recorded only once. The chain combines TRBV7-2 with TRBJ1-5; tentatively, D is TRBD1 (5 bases). V was pared by 5 bases and J by 7 bases, with 18 bases between. The CDR3 is made up of 15 amino acids. CDR1 is SGHTA, CDR2 FQGNSA, per germline. CDR3 loop: CASSPLVGVQQPQHF. CDR3 in DNA: TGTGCCAGCAGCCCCCTCGTAGGGGTTCAGCAGCCCCAGCATTTT.

This clone has more than one count but fewer than ten. The junction shows a germline mismatch at one end, possibly a read error. The V call is TRBV10-2, the J call TRBJ1-6, with D tentatively TRBD1 (5 bases). The germline gives CDR1 WSHSY, CDR2 SAAADI. CDR3 length equals 12 residues. In DNA form, the CDR3 reads TGCGCCAGCGGTGACAGCGATTCACCCCTCCACTTT. It codes for CASGDSDSPLHF.

The table lists this clone with a count of one. The chain recombines TRBV9 with TRBJ2-2; 7 bases match TRBD1. Germline V lookup: CDR1 SGDLS, CDR2 YYNGEE. V was pared by 0 bases and J by 3 bases, with 8 bases of the junction left unmatched. This CDR3 has 17 amino acids. The CDR3 DNA sequence: TGTGCCAGCAGCGTAGCTCATGCAGGGGGTCACACCGGGGAGCTGTTTTTT. The encoded protein is CASSVAHAGGHTGELFF.

The chain employs TRBV5-1 and TRBJ1-2; TRBD1 agrees at 9 bases. The CDR3 is made up of 14 amino acids. Trimming removed 5 bases from V and 7 bases from J; junction bases left unmatched: 9. Germline lookup yields CDR1 SGHRS and CDR2 YFSETQ. Here the CDR3 DNA reads TGCGCCAGCAGGGATCCGGGACAGGGCTTTGGCTACACCTTC. As protein: CASRDPGQGFGYTF.

This clone was counted a few times. The chain is built from TRBV11-2 and TRBJ2-2, with 16 bases fitting TRBD2. Germline lookup yields CDR1 SGHAT and CDR2 FQNNGV. CDR3 length: 19 amino acids. With V trimmed by 7 bases and J by 4 bases, 12 bases remained unmatched. The chain's CDR3 is CASTSPGLAGGIVTGELFF. CDR3 nucleotides: TGTGCCAGCACCTCCCCGGGACTAGCGGGGGGGATAGTCACCGGGGAGCTGTTTTTT.

The chain uses TRBV7-2 and TRBJ2-4; TRBD2 matches 9 bases. CDR1 is SGHTA, CDR2 FQGNSA, per germline. The CDR3 covers 16 residues. V shed 5 bases, J shed 2 bases, and the junction held 7 bases outside the gene matches. Here the CDR3 DNA reads TGTGCCAGCAGCCAAATTAGCGGGGGCCCCAAAAACATTCAGTACTTC. Protein sequence: CASSQISGGPKNIQYF. The variable domain in full, with the rest retrieved from reference TRBV7-2 and TRBJ2-4, is GAGVSQSPSNKVTEKGKDVELRCDPISGHTALYWYRQSLGQGLEFLIYFQGNSAPDKSGLPSDRFSAERTGGSVSTLTIQRTQQEDSAVYLCASSQISGGPKNIQYFGAGTRLSVL.

This rearrangement joins TRBV29-1 to TRBJ2-7, with D possibly being TRBD1 (6 bases). V was pared by 6 bases and J by 1 base, with 10 bases between. From germline, CDR1 is SQVTM and CDR2 ANQGSEA. This CDR3 is 12 amino acids long. CDR3 nucleotide sequence: TGCAGCGTGCTCGGGACATCCTACGAGCAGTACTTC. It specifies CSVLGTSYEQYF.

J is TRBJ2-3 and V is TRBV29-1, with 10 bases matching TRBD2. Germline CDR1 is SQVTM and CDR2 is ANQGSEA. J gave up 2 bases and V 3 bases, and 5 bases lay outside the gene matches. There are 15 residues in the CDR3. CDR3 bases: TGCAGCGTTGATAAGCGGGGGGGCCTCACAGATACGCAGTATTTT. Translated: CSVDKRGGLTDTQYF.

This chain connects TRBV7-2 to TRBJ1-6; D remains unclear. Between the trimmed V and J ends, which lost 5 bases and 8 bases, there was a span of 19 bases. The V gene's germline CDR1 is SGHTA and CDR2 FQGNSA. This CDR3 is 16 amino acids long. Here the CDR3 reads CASSRIAAAKDSPLHF. CDR3 DNA: TGTGCCAGCAGCCGCATTGCGGCCGCGAAGGATTCACCCCTCCACTTT.

The chain uses TRBV5-1 and TRBJ2-7, with D unclear. The CDR3 runs 12 residues. Trimming pared 3 bases from V and 8 bases from J, leaving 12 bases between. The germline V gene has CDR1 SGHRS and CDR2 YFSETQ. The CDR3 sequence: CASSSPLSKQYF. The CDR3 bases are TGCGCCAGCAGCTCCCCACTGAGCAAGCAGTACTTC.

The J gene is TRBJ1-1, the V gene TRBV19, with D uncertain. CDR1 LNHDA and CDR2 SQIVND come from the germline V gene (reference sequence). V lost 3 bases to trimming and J lost 4 bases, with 12 bases between them. The CDR3 is 14 residues long. CDR3 coding DNA: TGTGCCAGTAGTATGGCAGATCGTTTCACTGAAGCTTTCTTT. Its protein is CASSMADRFTEAFF. Together with reference TRBV19 and TRBJ1-1, the CDR3 gives the full variable domain: DGGITQSPKYLFRKEGQNVTLSCEQNLNHDAMYWYRQDPGQGLRLIYYSQIVNDFQKGDIAEGYSVSREKKESFPLTVTSAQKNPTAFYLCASSMADRFTEAFFGQGTRLTVV.

The chain employs TRBV4-3 and TRBJ1-1; D not resolved. CDR3 size: 13 residues. With 2 bases removed from V and 0 bases from J, the gap between germline ends came to 4 bases. Germline V gene lookup returns CDR1 LGHNA and CDR2 YSLEER. CDR3 nucleotide sequence: TGCGCCAGCAGCCAACTTTTGAACACTGAAGCTTTCTTT. Translation: CASSQLLNTEAFF.

This chain uses TRBV5-1 with TRBJ1-4; D call uncertain. V was shortened by 3 bases and J by 3 bases, with 12 bases between the two germline ends. Looked up from germline, CDR1 is SGHRS and CDR2 is YFSETQ. The CDR3 runs 15 residues. The CDR3: CASSSQANPNEKLFF. CDR3 sequence (DNA): TGCGCCAGCAGCTCTCAGGCGAACCCTAATGAAAAACTGTTTTTT.

The genes are TRBV4-3 and TRBJ2-3, with 8 bases that match TRBD2. This CDR3 is built from 17 residues. The germline V gene encodes CDR1 LGHNA and CDR2 YSLEER. V was pared by 1 base and J by 1 base, with 7 bases of the junction left unmatched. CDR3 sequence (DNA): TGCGCCAGCAGCCAAGCTCGGGGGGGCGTGGGCACAGATACGCAGTATTTT. The encoded protein is CASSQARGGVGTDTQYF.

This sequence joins TRBV10-3 and TRBJ2-1, with 7 positions matching TRBD1. The ends lost 6 bases at V and 1 base at J; junction bases unmatched: 9. The length of the CDR3 is 16 residues. Germline V CDR1 and CDR2: ENHRY, SYGVKD. CDR3 DNA sequence: TGTGCCATCAGGGGGACAGTCCACGGATCCTACAATGAGCAGTTCTTC. Amino acid sequence: CAIRGTVHGSYNEQFF.

The gene calls are TRBV25-1 and TRBJ2-3; TRBD2 agrees at 8 bases. CDR3 length: 14 residues. The V gene end was trimmed by 5 bases and the J gene end by 6 bases; junction bases not matched to a gene: 7. Germline V gene sequence: CDR1 MGHDK, CDR2 SYGVNS. CDR3 nucleotides: TGTGCCAGCAGTCTCGGACTAGCCGGGGATACGCAGTATTTT. It is translated as CASSLGLAGDTQYF. The full variable domain, its missing parts supplied by reference TRBV25-1 and TRBJ2-3, is EADIYQTPRYLVIGTGKKITLECSQTMGHDKMYWYQQDPGMELHLIHYSYGVNSTEKGDLSSESTVSRIRTEHFPLTLESARPSHTSQYLCASSLGLAGDTQYFGPGTRLTVL.

The rearrangement joins TRBV7-9 to TRBJ2-7, with TRBD2 matching over 9 bases. The J segment lost 0 bases and the V segment lost 4 bases, leaving 4 bases of the junction unmatched. Germline CDR1 reads SEHNR; CDR2 reads FQNEAQ (reference sequence). CDR3 size: 15 residues. The CDR3 loop is CASSSSGALSYEQYF. The CDR3 nucleotides are TGTGCCAGCAGCTCTAGCGGGGCGCTCTCCTACGAGCAGTACTTC.

This clone was observed a single time. The chain recombines TRBV5-1 with TRBJ1-5; 7 nucleotides agree with TRBD1. CDR1 is SGHRS and CDR2 is YFSETQ in the germline V gene. CDR3 size: 17 residues. Trimming at V came to 0 bases and at J to 4 bases, leaving 10 bases not matched to a gene. The CDR3 DNA reads as TGCGCCAGCAGCTTGGGGGGGGACAGTGGCGGGAATCAGCCCCAGCATTTT. This translates into CASSLGGDSGGNQPQHF. Filled out from reference TRBV5-1 and TRBJ1-5, the complete variable domain reads KAGVTQTPRYLIKTRGQQVTLSCSPISGHRSVSWYQQTPGQGLQFLFEYFSETQRNKGNFPGRFSGRQFSNSRSEMNVSTLELGDSALYLCASSLGGDSGGNQPQHFGDGTRLSIL.